This TCR beta chain was captured by sequencing in a study of cytomegalovirus exposure and HLA in healthy donors. The PCR ran on 60 Vbeta and 13 Jbeta primers. The table came from immunoSEQ multiplex PCR; TCRdb's copy has only in-frame clones and leaves some out. The table records a few hundred thousand clones, approximately 82% of them present only once. With 3 bases clipped from V and 3 bases from J, the junction kept 11 bases outside the gene matches. The CDR3 loop spans 17 amino acids. Germline V lookup: CDR1 KGHSH, CDR2 LQKENI. The chain recombines TRBV18 with TRBJ1-3; 7 bases align to TRBD1. Specimen: PBMCs. The receptor was derived from a woman aged 40 to 50 in good health and CMV-seronegative. CDR3 DNA sequence: TGTGCCAGCTCACCTAGAGGAGAGACAGGGATTGGAAACACCATATATTTT. Its protein product is CASSPRGETGIGNTIYF.